The rows below give T cell receptor beta chains drawn from one sample of a study of cytotoxic CD8 clonotypes in ibrutinib-treated CLL. This table comes from immunoSEQ multiplex PCR, and its TCRdb copy is limited to in-frame clones, with some not included. This repertoire shows tens of thousands of clones, approximately 54% found once; its top ten account for roughly 14%. The sequencing here drew on PBMCs, taken after 12 months of ibrutinib treatment. These receptors originate from a human donor with chronic lymphocytic leukemia. Each CDR3 is given with its conserved first and last residue. A D gene is named only where the DNA matches it firmly. A clone size is listed for some rows: how often the clone was seen (once, few, many), or a class if it is expanded.

D gene,clone size,J gene,V gene,CDR3 protein,CDR3 DNA
-,once,TRBJ1-2,TRBV11-2,CASSLVRGGGYTF,TGTGCCAGCAGCTTAGTCAGGGGAGGGGGCTACACCTTC
-,-,TRBJ2-3,TRBV7-8,CASSRVDRGSASGTSDTQYF,TGTGCCAGCAGCCGCGTGGACAGGGGTTCTGCTAGCGGGACCTCAGATACGCAGTATTTT
-,few,TRBJ2-6,TRBV10-3,CAISEPRAANVLTF,TGTGCCATCAGTGAGCCCCGCGCGGCCAACGTCCTGACTTTC
TRBD1,-,TRBJ1-6,TRBV7-9,CASSLADRGHSPLHF,TGTGCCAGCAGCTTAGCCGACAGGGGTCATTCACCCCTCCACTTT
TRBD1,-,TRBJ1-6,TRBV5-1,CASSQSDRGNSPLHF,TGCGCCAGCAGCCAATCAGACAGGGGCAATTCACCCCTCCACTTT
TRBD1,-,TRBJ1-1,TRBV4-2,CASSQDVPGGDNEAFF,TGTGCCAGCAGCCAAGATGTACCAGGGGGAGATAATGAAGCTTTCTTT
-,-,TRBJ2-5,TRBV6-6,CASSGIQETQYF,TGTGCCAGCAGCGGGATCCAAGAGACCCAGTACTTC
-,-,TRBJ2-1,TRBV15,CATSNVGGHLNEQFF,TGTGCCACCAGCAACGTCGGGGGGCACCTCAATGAGCAGTTCTTC
TRBD2,-,TRBJ2-1,TRBV5-1,CASSSIAGGNNEQFF,TGCGCCAGCAGCTCCATAGCGGGGGGGAACAATGAGCAGTTCTTC
-,-,TRBJ1-5,TRBV21-1,CASSPTGGGRGNQPQHF,TGTGCCAGCAGCCCGACAGGAGGGGGCCGTGGGAATCAGCCCCAGCATTTT
-,once,TRBJ2-1,TRBV5-1,CASSLTGGYNEQFF,TGCGCCAGCAGCTTGACGGGCGGATACAATGAGCAGTTCTTC
-,few,TRBJ1-6,TRBV6-5,CASSLMRSPLHF,TGTGCCAGCAGTTTGATGAGGTCACCCCTCCACTTT
TRBD2,-,TRBJ2-5,TRBV28,CASVAGAQETQYF,TGTGCCTCCGTAGCGGGTGCCCAAGAGACCCAGTACTTC
-,-,TRBJ1-4,TRBV28,CASSFVVGESARADREKLFF,TGTGCCAGCAGTTTTGTCGTAGGGGAAAGTGCGAGGGCTGATAGGGAAAAACTGTTTTTT
TRBD2,-,TRBJ2-7,TRBV9,CASSPTSVSEQYF,TGTGCCAGCAGCCCAACTAGCGTTTCCGAGCAGTACTTC
-,-,TRBJ2-7,TRBV7-2,CASSLSRNEQYF,TGTGCCAGCAGCTTATCCCGAAACGAGCAGTACTTC
-,few,TRBJ2-1,TRBV7-9,CASSDPASLLRVF,TGTGCCAGCAGCGATCCGGCTAGTTTGCTTCGGGTCTTC
-,-,TRBJ2-3,TRBV10-2,CASSELDTQYF,TGCGCCAGCAGTGAGCTCGATACGCAGTATTTT
-,-,TRBJ2-2,TRBV6-5,CASSYSTGAGELFF,TGTGCCAGCAGTTACTCGACGGGGGCCGGGGAGCTGTTTTTT
-,-,TRBJ2-1,TRBV6-1,CASSGSRGQTVYNEQFF,TGTGCCAGCAGTGGGTCTCGAGGACAGACTGTCTACAATGAGCAGTTCTTC
TRBD1,-,TRBJ1-1,TRBV28,CASRQGLMNTEAFF,TGTGCCAGCCGACAGGGGTTGATGAACACTGAAGCTTTCTTT
TRBD2,-,TRBJ2-5,TRBV28,CASSLASGYQETQYF,TGTGCCAGCAGTCTGGCTAGCGGGTACCAAGAGACCCAGTACTTC
-,-,TRBJ1-1,TRBV10-3,CAISDRQGGYMNTEAFF,TGTGCCATCAGTGACCGGCAGGGAGGTTATATGAACACTGAAGCTTTCTTT
-,many,TRBJ1-2,TRBV6-6,CASSDEGDRGYTF,TGTGCCAGCAGCGACGAGGGGGACCGGGGCTACACCTTC
-,-,TRBJ2-7,TRBV2,CASNFGGYEQYF,TGTGCCAGCAACTTCGGGGGTTACGAGCAGTACTTC
TRBD1,many,TRBJ2-5,TRBV19,CASGTGVWETQYF,TGTGCCAGCGGGACAGGGGTTTGGGAGACCCAGTACTTC
-,many,TRBJ2-2,TRBV7-2,CASSLVGGPGELFF,TGTGCCAGCAGCTTAGTCGGGGGGCCCGGGGAGCTGTTTTTT
TRBD1,-,TRBJ2-2,TRBV29-1,CSVSSGQGNTGELFF,TGCAGCGTTTCCTCTGGACAGGGAAACACCGGGGAGCTGTTTTTT
-,-,TRBJ1-5,TRBV19,CASRYSNQPQHF,TGTGCCAGTAGATATAGCAATCAGCCCCAGCATTTT
-,-,TRBJ2-7,TRBV6-5,CASSYLGKLAYEQYF,TGTGCCAGCAGTTACTTGGGGAAGCTCGCCTACGAGCAGTACTTC
TRBD2,-,TRBJ2-7,TRBV5-4,CASSSGLAGGPKYF,TGTGCCAGCAGCTCGGGACTAGCGGGAGGGCCTAAGTACTTC
-,once,TRBJ1-6,TRBV28,CASSLLSDWLHF,TGTGCCAGCAGCCTCCTTTCGGACTGGCTCCACTTT
-,-,TRBJ2-4,TRBV29-1,CSGGGTDKNIQYF,TGCAGCGGGGGCGGGACAGACAAAAACATTCAGTACTTC
TRBD2,once,TRBJ2-5,TRBV5-1,CASRVSGTSRFGRETQYF,TGCGCCAGCAGAGTCTCCGGGACTAGTAGGTTTGGTAGGGAGACCCAGTACTTC
-,-,TRBJ1-5,TRBV6-1,CASSKGFYSNQPQHF,TGTGCCAGCAGCAAAGGGTTTTATAGCAATCAGCCCCAGCATTTT
-,few,TRBJ1-3,TRBV6-5,CASRSGRVVGNTIYF,TGTGCCAGCAGGTCGGGGAGGGTGGTGGGAAACACCATATATTTT
-,-,TRBJ2-5,TRBV7-9,CASSLVWETQYF,TGTGCCAGCAGCTTAGTGTGGGAGACCCAGTACTTC
-,few,TRBJ1-3,TRBV14,CASSRRFMQNSGNTIYF,TGTGCCAGCAGCCGAAGATTTATGCAGAACTCTGGAAACACCATATATTTT